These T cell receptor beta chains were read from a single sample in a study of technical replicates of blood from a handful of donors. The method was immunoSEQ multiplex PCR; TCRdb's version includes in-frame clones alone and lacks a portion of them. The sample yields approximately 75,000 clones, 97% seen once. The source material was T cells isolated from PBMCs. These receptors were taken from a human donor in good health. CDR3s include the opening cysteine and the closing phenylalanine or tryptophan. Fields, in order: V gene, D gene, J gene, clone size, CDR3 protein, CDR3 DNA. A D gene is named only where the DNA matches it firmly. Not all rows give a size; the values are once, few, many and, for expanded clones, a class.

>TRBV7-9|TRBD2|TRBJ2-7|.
CASSLSLAGGEQYF
TGTGCCAGCAGCTTAAGCCTAGCGGGAGGCGAGCAGTACTTC
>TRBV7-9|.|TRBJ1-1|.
CASSSYRESTEAFF
TGTGCCAGCAGCTCTTACAGGGAGAGCACTGAAGCTTTCTTT
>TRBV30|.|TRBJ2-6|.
CAWSRFQGDFGANVLTF
TGTGCCTGGAGTCGGTTTCAGGGGGACTTTGGGGCCAACGTCCTGACTTTC
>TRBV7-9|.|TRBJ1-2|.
CASTGHQELGYTF
TGTGCCAGCACGGGACACCAAGAGCTTGGCTACACCTTC
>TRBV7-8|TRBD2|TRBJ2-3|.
CASSLARSGRATDTQYF
TGTGCCAGCAGCTTAGCGAGGAGCGGGAGAGCCACAGATACGCAGTATTTT
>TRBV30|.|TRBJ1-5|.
CAWSQRRGNTYYSNQPQHF
TGTGCCTGGTCTCAACGCAGGGGCAATACCTACTATAGCAATCAGCCCCAGCATTTT
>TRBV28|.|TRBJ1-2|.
CASSLELRYTF
TGTGCCAGCAGTTTGGAACTACGCTACACCTTC
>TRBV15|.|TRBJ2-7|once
CATSRDPRDEQYF
TGTGCCACCAGCAGAGATCCTCGGGACGAGCAGTACTTC
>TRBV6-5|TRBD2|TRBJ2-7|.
CASRVGLAGGYEQYF
TGTGCCAGCAGGGTAGGACTAGCGGGAGGTTACGAGCAGTACTTC
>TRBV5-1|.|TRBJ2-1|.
CASSGSALTYNEQFF
TGCGCCAGCAGCGGCAGTGCCCTCACCTACAATGAGCAGTTCTTC
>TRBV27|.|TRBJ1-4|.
CASSWGDYEKLFF
TGTGCCAGCAGTTGGGGGGACTACGAAAAACTGTTTTTT
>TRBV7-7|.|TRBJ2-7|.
CASSEGLREVDEQYF
TGTGCCAGCAGCGAGGGGCTGAGGGAGGTCGACGAGCAGTACTTC
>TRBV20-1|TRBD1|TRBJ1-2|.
CSAPDRGRGTF
TGCAGTGCCCCCGACAGGGGGCGCGGTACCTTC
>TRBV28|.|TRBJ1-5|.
CASSLATVTNQPQHF
TGTGCCAGCAGTTTAGCGACAGTTACTAATCAGCCCCAGCATTTT
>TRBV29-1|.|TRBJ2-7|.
CSVDGTRAGLSYEQYF
TGCAGCGTTGACGGGACCCGAGCGGGCCTCTCCTACGAGCAGTACTTC
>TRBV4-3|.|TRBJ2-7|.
CASSQDLGQDDEQYF
TGCGCCAGCAGCCAAGATCTCGGTCAGGATGACGAGCAGTACTTC
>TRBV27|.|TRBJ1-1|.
CATRLDSVITEAFF
TGTGCCACCCGTCTTGATTCGGTAATCACTGAAGCTTTCTTT
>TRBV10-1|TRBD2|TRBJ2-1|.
CASTQSGRGYNEQFF
TGCGCCAGCACCCAGAGCGGGAGGGGTTACAATGAGCAGTTCTTC
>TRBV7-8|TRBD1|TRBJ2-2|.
CASSSTGIGTGELFF
TGTGCCAGCAGCTCGACAGGGATCGGCACCGGGGAGCTGTTTTTT
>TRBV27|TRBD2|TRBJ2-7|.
CASKDTSGSYEQYF
TGTGCCAGCAAAGATACTAGCGGGAGCTACGAGCAGTACTTC
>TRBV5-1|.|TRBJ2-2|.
CASSPVRTGELFF
TGCGCCAGCAGCCCAGTACGCACCGGGGAGCTGTTTTTT
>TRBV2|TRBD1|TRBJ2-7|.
CASRDPNYRDRKTYEQYF
TGTGCCAGCAGAGATCCTAATTACCGGGACAGGAAAACCTACGAGCAGTACTTC
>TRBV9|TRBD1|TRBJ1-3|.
CASSDGQVIVSGNTIYF
TGTGCCAGCAGCGACGGACAGGTTATCGTCTCTGGAAACACCATATATTTT
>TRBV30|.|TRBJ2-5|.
CAWSVVGGEETQYF
TGTGCCTGGAGTGTCGTGGGAGGCGAAGAGACCCAGTACTTC
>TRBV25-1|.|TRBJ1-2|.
CASSELGSETNYGYTF
TGTGCCAGCAGTGAATTGGGTTCGGAGACTAACTATGGCTACACCTTC
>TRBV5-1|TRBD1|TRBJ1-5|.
CASGPGTGAYSNQPQHF
TGCGCCAGCGGTCCCGGGACAGGGGCCTATAGCAATCAGCCCCAGCATTTT
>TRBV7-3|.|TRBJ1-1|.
CASSSQGGLAEAFF
TGTGCCAGCAGCTCCCAGGGAGGGCTCGCTGAAGCTTTCTTT
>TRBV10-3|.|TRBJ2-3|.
CAISESSPKNTDTQYF
TGTGCCATCAGTGAGTCGAGTCCGAAGAACACAGATACGCAGTATTTT
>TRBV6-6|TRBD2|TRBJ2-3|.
CASRSGLAGVVDTQYF
TGTGCCAGCAGGTCCGGACTAGCGGGAGTAGTGGATACGCAGTATTTT
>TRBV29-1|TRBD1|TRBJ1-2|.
CSVDPGTGNGYTF
TGCAGCGTTGACCCAGGGACAGGGAATGGCTACACCTTC
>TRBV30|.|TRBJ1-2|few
CAWSLAVYGYTF
TGTGCCTGGAGTCTGGCAGTTTATGGCTACACCTTC
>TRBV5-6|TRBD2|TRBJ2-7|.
CASSFRAGVVYEQYF
TGTGCCAGCAGCTTTCGAGCGGGAGTAGTATACGAGCAGTACTTC
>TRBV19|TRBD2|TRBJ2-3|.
CASSLRLADYTDTQYF
TGTGCCAGTAGTCTAAGACTAGCGGACTACACAGATACGCAGTATTTT
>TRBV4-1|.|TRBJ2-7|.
CASSPPGRSSYEQYF
TGCGCCAGCAGCCCACCGGGTAGGAGCTCCTACGAGCAGTACTTC
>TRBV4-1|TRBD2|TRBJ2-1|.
CASSARLAGVSGEQFF
TGCGCCAGCAGCGCCCGGTTAGCGGGAGTAAGTGGTGAGCAGTTCTTC
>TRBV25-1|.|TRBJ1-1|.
CASRGGGTEAFF
TGTGCCAGCAGAGGGGGGGGCACTGAAGCTTTCTTT
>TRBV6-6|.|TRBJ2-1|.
CASSHTSSYNEQFF
TGTGCCAGCAGTCATACTAGCTCCTACAATGAGCAGTTCTTC
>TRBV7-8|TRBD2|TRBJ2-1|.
CASNQGLAKDEQFF
TGTGCCAGCAACCAGGGACTAGCGAAGGATGAGCAGTTCTTC
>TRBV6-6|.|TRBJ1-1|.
CASSYPGVDTEAFF
TGTGCCAGCAGTTACCCAGGGGTGGACACTGAAGCTTTCTTT
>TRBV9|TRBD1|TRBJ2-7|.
CASSAGDSHSYEQYF
TGTGCCAGCAGCGCCGGGGACAGCCACTCCTACGAGCAGTACTTC
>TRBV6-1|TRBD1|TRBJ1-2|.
CASSRQGNYGYTF
TGTGCCAGCAGTCGACAGGGGAACTATGGCTACACCTTC
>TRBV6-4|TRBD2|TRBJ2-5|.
CASSETSGRGETQYF
TGTGCCAGCAGTGAGACTAGCGGGAGAGGCGAGACCCAGTACTTC
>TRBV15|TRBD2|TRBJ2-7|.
CATRLAGEGEQYF
TGTGCCACTAGACTAGCGGGAGAGGGAGAGCAGTACTTC
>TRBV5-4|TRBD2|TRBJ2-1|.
CASSLGPGEREVNNEQFF
TGTGCCAGCAGCTTGGGGCCCGGCGAGCGGGAGGTCAACAATGAGCAGTTCTTC
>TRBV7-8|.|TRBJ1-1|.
CASSGESGTEAFF
TGTGCCAGCAGCGGGGAGTCCGGCACTGAAGCTTTCTTT
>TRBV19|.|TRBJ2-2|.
CASSIGATGNTGELFF
TGTGCCAGTAGTATAGGGGCGACAGGGAACACCGGGGAGCTGTTTTTT
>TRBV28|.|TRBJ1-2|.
CASSLGIGGGPKIGYGYTF
TGTGCCAGCAGTCTGGGGATAGGAGGAGGGCCGAAAATTGGCTATGGCTACACCTTC
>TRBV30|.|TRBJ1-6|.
CAWTSGNTGSPLHF
TGTGCCTGGACCTCAGGGAACACAGGGTCACCCCTCCACTTT
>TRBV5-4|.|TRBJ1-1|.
CASSQPGHNFEAFF
TGTGCCAGCAGCCAGCCGGGACACAACTTTGAAGCTTTCTTT
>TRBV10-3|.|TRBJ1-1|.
CAISDPSTEAFF
TGTGCCATCAGTGATCCCAGCACTGAAGCTTTCTTT